These T cell receptor beta chains were read from a single sample in a study of blood T cells in healthy people across ages. TCRdb re-analysed the 5' RACE reads in MiXCR, keeping a single row per CDR3 protein. The data show about 1.1 million distinct CDR3 sequences, more than 30% seen once. The sample taken for sequencing was blood. These receptors were collected from a man aged 18 to 35 in good health. The CDR3 runs from the conserved cysteine through the conserved F or W. A D gene is named only where the DNA matches it firmly. Rows give clone size only sometimes, using once, few, many, or a class for an expanded clone.

D | J | size | V | CDR3 | DNA
. | TRBJ2-3 | few | TRBV6-1 | CASSEAGTSTDTQYF | TGTGCCAGCAGTGAAGCGGGTACTAGCACAGATACGCAGTATTTT
. | TRBJ2-3 | . | TRBV9 | CASSVERGYTDTQYF | TGTGCCAGCAGCGTTGAGAGGGGATACACAGATACGCAGTATTTT
. | TRBJ2-1 | few | TRBV30 | CAWSVLMGNEQFF | TGTGCCTGGAGTGTGCTAATGGGAAATGAGCAGTTCTTC
TRBD1 | TRBJ2-3 | . | TRBV4-3 | CASSPETGRTFYTQYF | TGCGCCAGCAGCCCAGAGACAGGGCGGACTTTCTATACGCAGTATTTT
. | TRBJ2-2 | . | TRBV3-1 | CASSQVFGNTGELFF | TGTGCCAGCAGCCAAGTTTTCGGCAACACCGGGGAGCTGTTTTTT
. | TRBJ2-3 | once | TRBV12-5 | CTSGFGVTDTQYF | TGTACTAGTGGTTTCGGGGTCACAGATACGCAGTATTTT
. | TRBJ2-4 | once | TRBV9 | CASSPVPGAKNIQYF | TGTGCCAGCAGCCCCGTCCCTGGAGCCAAAAACATTCAGTACTTC
. | TRBJ2-3 | . | TRBV20-1 | CSAHRNGVEENTQYF | TGCAGTGCACACCGGAATGGGGTAGAGGAGAATACGCAGTATTTT
. | TRBJ1-4 | . | TRBV28 | CASSFRMVAEKLFF | TGTGCCAGCAGCTTCAGGATGGTGGCTGAAAAACTGTTTTTT
TRBD1 | TRBJ1-1 | . | TRBV9 | CASSPFEQGEAFF | TGTGCCAGCAGCCCATTTGAACAGGGGGAAGCTTTCTTT
. | TRBJ2-1 | few | TRBV2 | CASGEVRAYNEQFF | TGTGCCAGTGGGGAGGTCCGTGCCTACAATGAGCAGTTCTTC
. | TRBJ1-1 | . | TRBV10-2 | CASSDLGGAAEAFF | TGCGCCAGCAGTGATCTGGGGGGCGCCGCTGAAGCTTTCTTT
. | TRBJ2-1 | many | TRBV7-8 | CASSLASGNEQFF | TGTGCCAGCAGCTTAGCGAGTGGCAATGAGCAGTTCTTC
. | TRBJ1-2 | few | TRBV10-3 | CAISGDGDYGYTF | TGTGCCATCAGCGGGGACGGAGACTATGGCTACACCTTC
. | TRBJ2-1 | . | TRBV9 | CASSEVLLDRGPYNEQFF | TGTGCCAGCAGCGAAGTATTGTTAGACAGAGGCCCCTACAATGAGCAGTTCTTC
. | TRBJ2-3 | . | TRBV12-3/TRBV12-4 | CASSLALVGAQYF | TGTGCCAGCAGTTTAGCTCTTGTGGGGGCGCAGTATTTT